The next 3 T cell receptor beta chains were all read from a single sample in a study of blood T cell repertoires in COVID-19. The repertoire was sequenced with immunoSEQ multiplex PCR; TCRdb's copy has only in-frame clones and lacks some. In the table there are about 98,000 clones, 65% to 90% of which are singletons. Sequencing was performed on peripheral blood. The source is a man aged 65 to 85 with active or convalescent COVID-19.

As regards this clone: Other DNA sequences within the sample encode an identical CDR3. The J gene is TRBJ2-3, the V gene TRBV18; 8 nucleotides match TRBD1. The CDR3 consists of 15 residues. Germline V lookup: CDR1 KGHSH, CDR2 LQKENI. V was pared by 6 bases and J by 2 bases, with 7 bases of the junction left unmatched. The CDR3 sequence: CASSPGQASTDTQYF. The CDR3 bases are TGTGCCAGCTCTCCGGGACAGGCCTCCACAGATACGCAGTATTTT.

Remarks on this clone: The sample holds other DNA sequences that translate to the same CDR3. V gene TRBV5-6 combines with J gene TRBJ1-2; no definite D call. This CDR3 has 13 residues. Germline values: CDR1 SGHDT, CDR2 YYEEEE. With 0 bases removed from V and 2 bases from J, the gap between germline ends came to 5 bases. This CDR3 is CASSLGQNYGYTF. In nucleotides, the CDR3 is TGTGCCAGCAGCTTGGGCCAGAACTATGGCTACACCTTC. Full variable domain (rest looked up from reference TRBV5-6 and TRBJ1-2): DAGVTQSPTHLIKTRGQQVTLRCSPKSGHDTVSWYQQALGQGPQFIFQYYEEEERQRGNFPDRFSGHQFPNYSSELNVNALLLGDSALYLCASSLGQNYGYTFGSGTRLTVV.

The rearrangement links TRBV6-5 to TRBJ1-1; TRBD1 matches at 10 bases. Unmatched junction bases numbered 15, after V lost 4 bases and J lost 10 bases. CDR1 is MNHEY and CDR2 is SVGAGI in the germline V gene. This CDR3 has 16 amino acids. The CDR3 sequence is CASSFRNFGQGGGAFF. CDR3 DNA: TGTGCCAGCAGTTTCCGAAACTTCGGACAGGGGGGGGGAGCTTTCTTT.